Listed here are 26 T cell receptor beta chains from one sample, sequenced in a study of PD-1 blockade in classical Hodgkin lymphoma. The table came from immunoSEQ multiplex PCR; TCRdb's copy has only in-frame clones and leaves some out. The table includes 15,000 to 20,000 clones, 70% to 90% detected once. Every single patient, without exception, relapsed after autologous stem cell transplantation, and brentuximab vedotin exposure varied. Out of thawed PBMCs, magnetic negative selection purified CD4+ T cells. The sequenced sample was CD4+ T cells from blood, obtained at baseline. The receptor source for this set is a human donor with classical Hodgkin lymphoma.

V usage is TRBV9 and J usage is TRBJ2-2; possible D gene TRBD2, 6 bases. Between the trimmed V and J ends, which lost 4 bases and 6 bases, there was a span of 19 bases. The CDR3 totals 16 residues. CDR1 is SGDLS and CDR2 is YYNGEE in the germline V gene. The CDR3 is CASSRAGGAWAGELFF. The CDR3 nucleotides are TGTGCCAGCAGCCGCGCAGGAGGGGCTTGGGCCGGGGAGCTGTTTTTT.

The chain joins TRBV7-9 to TRBJ1-4, with D hard to call. The germline V gene encodes CDR1 SEHNR and CDR2 FQNEAQ (reference sequence). The CDR3 is 13 amino acids. V lost 5 bases and J lost 2, with 6 bases in between. The CDR3 protein is CASSRQTNEKLFF. DNA of the CDR3: TGTGCCAGCAGCCGGCAGACTAATGAAAAACTGTTTTTT.

This clone was seen a handful of times. V is TRBV6-5 and J is TRBJ1-2, with 7 bases lining up with TRBD1. In germline, CDR1 is MNHEY, CDR2 SVGAGI. CDR3 size: 14 residues. Trimming at V came to 6 bases and at J to 4 bases, leaving 8 bases not matched to a gene. The CDR3 region is CASRTGTWLYGYTF. CDR3 nucleotide sequence: TGTGCCAGCAGGACAGGGACCTGGCTCTATGGCTACACCTTC.

The rearrangement links TRBV5-1 to TRBJ1-6, with D uncertain. The CDR3 has 14 residues. Trimming left V 0 bases short and J 8 bases short, with 9 bases between. The germline V gene has CDR1 SGHRS and CDR2 YFSETQ. The CDR3 DNA reads TGCGCCAGCAGCTTGGAACTGAGGCATTCACCCCTCCACTTT. Its translation is CASSLELRHSPLHF.

The rearrangement joins TRBV5-5 to TRBJ2-3; no clear D gene. There are 13 residues in the CDR3. V lost 6 bases and J 3 bases, leaving 11 bases between the germline ends. Germline values: CDR1 SGHKS, CDR2 YYEKEE (reference sequence). CDR3 in DNA: TGTGCCAGCACCCTCCGGCGGACAGATACGCAGTATTTT. This sequence encodes CASTLRRTDTQYF.

This chain uses TRBV11-2 with TRBJ2-5, with D tentatively TRBD2 (6 bases). V was cut by 4 bases and J by 7 bases, with 13 bases left in between. Germline CDR1 and CDR2: SGHAT and FQNNGV. This CDR3 is built from 13 residues. CDR3 nucleotides: TGTGCCAGCAGCTCAGACACCGGGGGGACCCAGTACTTC. Translation: CASSSDTGGTQYF. Based on the CDR3 plus reference TRBV11-2 and TRBJ2-5, the full variable domain is EAGVAQSPRYKIIEKRQSVAFWCNPISGHATLYWYQQILGQGPKLLIQFQNNGVVDDSQLPKDRFSAERLKGVDSTLKIQPAKLEDSAVYLCASSSDTGGTQYFGPGTRLLVL.

CDR3 residues: CAWSPGGNQPQHF. CDR3 nucleotides: TGTGCCTGGAGTCCGGGGGGTAATCAGCCCCAGCATTTT. The rearrangement links TRBV30 to TRBJ1-5, with D perhaps matching TRBD1 (5 bases). V gave up 2 bases and J gave up 4 bases, with 9 bases separating them. The CDR3 consists of 13 residues. Germline values: CDR1 GTSNPN, CDR2 SVGIG (reference sequence).

The chain is built from TRBV19 and TRBJ1-2; D not resolved. Trimming pared 7 bases from V and 3 bases from J, leaving 12 bases between. This CDR3 region has 13 residues. CDR1 LNHDA and CDR2 SQIVND come from the germline V gene (reference sequence). This CDR3 reads CASNVGPDYGYTF. The CDR3 coding sequence is TGTGCCAGTAATGTAGGGCCTGACTATGGCTACACCTTC.

The chain uses TRBV27 and TRBJ2-3; D ambiguous. From germline, CDR1 is MNHEY and CDR2 SMNVEV (reference sequence). Trimming shortened V by 5 bases and J by 2 bases, and 8 bases separated the two germline ends. This CDR3 contains 13 residues. The CDR3 loop is CASSGQITDTQYF. The CDR3 region has the DNA TGTGCCAGCAGTGGTCAGATCACAGATACGCAGTATTTT.

The chain has TRBV5-4 and TRBJ2-2; no definite D call. V was cut by 0 bases and J by 2 bases, with 11 bases left in between. CDR3 length: 16 residues. CDR1 is SGHNT, CDR2 YYREEE, per germline (reference sequence). CDR3 loop: CASSLGLPANTGELFF. As DNA, the CDR3 is TGTGCCAGCAGCTTGGGACTCCCAGCAAACACCGGGGAGCTGTTTTTT.

This chain joins TRBV5-6 and TRBJ2-7; 10 bases agree with TRBD1. This CDR3 is 15 amino acids long. V lost 4 bases to trimming and J lost 5 bases; unmatched junction nucleotides: 9. The germline V gene encodes CDR1 SGHDT and CDR2 YYEEEE. This chain's CDR3 is CASSRPGQGYHEQYF. In DNA form, the CDR3 reads TGTGCCAGCAGCCGCCCGGGACAGGGGTACCACGAGCAGTACTTC.

The genes are TRBV29-1 and TRBJ2-7, with D perhaps TRBD2 (6 bases). V lost 7 bases to trimming and J lost 2 bases, with 12 bases between them. CDR1 is SQVTM, CDR2 ANQGSEA, per germline. The CDR3 has 12 amino acids. The chain's CDR3 is CSAGTSPYEQYF. The CDR3 bases are TGCAGCGCAGGGACTTCACCCTACGAGCAGTACTTC.

The CDR3 protein is CASSPGRDQPQHF. Here the CDR3 DNA reads TGTGCCAGCTCACCAGGCAGGGATCAGCCCCAGCATTTT. The chain uses TRBV18 and TRBJ1-5; TRBD1 might be the D (5 bases). With 2 bases removed from V and 5 bases from J, the gap between germline ends came to 7 bases. Germline CDR1 KGHSH, CDR2 LQKENI. The CDR3 consists of 13 residues.

The chain recombines TRBV23-1 with TRBJ1-1; a possible D gene is TRBD1 (6 bases). TRBV23-1 counts as an open reading frame of uncertain function. The CDR3 extends over 17 amino acids. Trimming left V 4 bases short and J 4 bases short, with 22 bases between. The CDR3 loop reads CASSPSGPFRGGTEAFF. For the CDR3, the DNA is TGCGCCAGCAGTCCCTCAGGGCCCTTCAGGGGTGGCACTGAAGCTTTCTTT.

This chain connects TRBV7-2 to TRBJ2-3; weak D call: TRBD2 (5 bases). V lost 6 bases and J 1 base, leaving 20 bases between the germline ends. The V gene's germline CDR1 is SGHTA and CDR2 FQGNSA. CDR3 size: 17 residues. The CDR3 region is CASRGMAGHLRTDTQYF. The CDR3 DNA reads as TGTGCCAGCAGGGGTATGGCGGGTCACCTCCGCACAGATACGCAGTATTTT.

The chain has TRBV28 and TRBJ2-2; D perhaps matches TRBD1 (5 bases). CDR1 is MDHEN, CDR2 SYDVKM, per germline. V was trimmed by 6 bases and J by 6 bases, leaving 8 bases between them. The CDR3 consists of 12 residues. CDR3 coding DNA: TGTGCCAGCAGCCGCAGGGCCGGGGAGCTGTTTTTT. It translates to CASSRRAGELFF.

The V and J genes are TRBV4-3 and TRBJ1-2; tentative D call: TRBD1 (6 bases). Trimming stripped 4 bases from V and 2 bases from J, with 14 bases between. The CDR3 covers 15 residues. CDR1 and CDR2 (germline): LGHNA, YSLEER. The CDR3 DNA follows: TGCGCCAGCAGCCCAAGAGGGGGGCCCAACTATGGCTACACCTTC. Translating gives CASSPRGGPNYGYTF.

The count of this clone is one. V is TRBV7-8 and J is TRBJ2-2, with 14 positions matching TRBD2. Per the germline V gene, CDR1 is SGHVS and CDR2 is FQNEAQ. This CDR3 comprises 19 residues. With V trimmed by 1 base and J by 5 bases, 9 bases remained unmatched. The CDR3 is CASSLVLTSGRAPTGELFF. CDR3 DNA sequence: TGTGCCAGCAGCTTAGTATTGACTAGCGGGAGGGCCCCGACCGGGGAGCTGTTTTTT. Full variable domain (rest looked up from reference TRBV7-8 and TRBJ2-2): GAGVSQSPRYKVAKRGQDVALRCDPISGHVSLFWYQQALGQGPEFLTYFQNEAQLDKSGLPSDRFFAERPEGSVSTLKIQRTQQEDSAVYLCASSLVLTSGRAPTGELFFGEGSRLTVL.

Only a few counts were recorded for this clone. The V call is TRBV18, the J call TRBJ2-4, with D perhaps TRBD1 (6 bases). CDR1 is KGHSH, CDR2 LQKENI, per germline. Trimming took 0 bases from V and 0 from J, leaving 12 bases between them. This CDR3 has 17 amino acids. CDR3 loop: CASSPPGAELAKNIQYF. In DNA, the CDR3 is TGTGCCAGCTCACCACCGGGGGCGGAACTAGCCAAAAACATTCAGTACTTC.

The chain has TRBV15 and TRBJ2-7; a weak D match, TRBD2 (5 bases). V was pared by 3 bases and J by 3 bases, with 12 bases between. Germline loops: CDR1 LNHNV, CDR2 YYDKDF (reference sequence). CDR3 size: 14 residues. CDR3 protein: CATSSGGADYEQYF. CDR3 in DNA: TGTGCCACCAGCAGTGGAGGTGCGGACTACGAGCAGTACTTC. The variable domain in full, completed from reference TRBV15 and TRBJ2-7, reads DAMVIQNPRYQVTQFGKPVTLSCSQTLNHNVMYWYQQKSSQAPKLLFHYYDKDFNNEADTPDNFQSRRPNTSFCFLDIRSPGLGDTAMYLCATSSGGADYEQYFGPGTRLTVT.

The CDR3 region is CASSKGGQGAVSNQPQHF. As DNA, the CDR3 is TGTGCCAGCAGCAAGGGTGGACAGGGGGCGGTTAGCAATCAGCCCCAGCATTTT. The chain recombines TRBV21-1 with TRBJ1-5; the listed D gene, TRBD1, was not tested against the DNA. TRBV21-1 is shown as a pseudogene. This CDR3 contains 18 residues.

V and J are TRBV7-2 and TRBJ2-1, with D possibly being TRBD2 (6 bases). V gave up 5 bases and J gave up 7 bases, with 24 bases separating them. The CDR3 totals 17 residues. The germline V gene has CDR1 SGHTA and CDR2 FQGNSA. The CDR3 spells CASSLGPSSRGRNEQFF. The CDR3 DNA is TGTGCCAGCAGCCTCGGACCCTCTAGCCGGGGGAGGAATGAGCAGTTCTTC. The complete variable domain, with remaining parts taken from reference TRBV7-2 and TRBJ2-1, reads GAGVSQSPSNKVTEKGKDVELRCDPISGHTALYWYRQSLGQGLEFLIYFQGNSAPDKSGLPSDRFSAERTGGSVSTLTIQRTQQEDSAVYLCASSLGPSSRGRNEQFFGPGTRLTVL.

The rearrangement uses TRBV29-1 and TRBJ2-1, with D possibly being TRBD1 (6 bases). Germline assignment: CDR1 SQVTM and CDR2 ANQGSEA. Trimming removed 1 base at V and 0 bases at J, with 16 bases between. This CDR3 region has 17 residues. This chain's CDR3 is CSVEGRRQGSSYNEQFF. Here the CDR3 DNA reads TGCAGCGTTGAAGGTAGGAGGCAGGGGAGCTCCTACAATGAGCAGTTCTTC.

The CDR3 spells CASRPDRDVNQPQHF. The CDR3, as DNA: TGTGCCAGCAGACCGGACAGGGACGTCAATCAGCCCCAGCATTTT. J is TRBJ1-5 and V is TRBV27, with TRBD1 matching over 8 bases. Germline CDR1 is MNHEY and CDR2 is SMNVEV (reference sequence). V gave up 6 bases and J gave up 3 bases; unmatched junction bases: 7. The CDR3 covers 15 residues.

The rearrangement links TRBV15 to TRBJ2-1, with D perhaps matching TRBD1 (5 bases). CDR1 and CDR2 from the germline V gene are LNHNV and YYDKDF (reference sequence). The CDR3 runs 15 residues. The V and J ends lost 0 bases and 2 bases respectively, with 8 bases between them. The DNA for the CDR3 is TGTGCCACCAGCAGAGACAGGGCCCCCTACAATGAGCAGTTCTTC. Translating it yields CATSRDRAPYNEQFF.

This chain joins TRBV9 and TRBJ1-1; possible D gene TRBD1, 5 bases. The CDR3 spans 14 residues. Germline assignment: CDR1 SGDLS and CDR2 YYNGEE. With 2 bases removed from V and 3 bases from J, the gap between germline ends came to 11 bases. CDR3 nucleotide sequence: TGTGCCAGCAGCGTGGCACCGGGGGACACTGAAGCTTTCTTT. It encodes CASSVAPGDTEAFF.